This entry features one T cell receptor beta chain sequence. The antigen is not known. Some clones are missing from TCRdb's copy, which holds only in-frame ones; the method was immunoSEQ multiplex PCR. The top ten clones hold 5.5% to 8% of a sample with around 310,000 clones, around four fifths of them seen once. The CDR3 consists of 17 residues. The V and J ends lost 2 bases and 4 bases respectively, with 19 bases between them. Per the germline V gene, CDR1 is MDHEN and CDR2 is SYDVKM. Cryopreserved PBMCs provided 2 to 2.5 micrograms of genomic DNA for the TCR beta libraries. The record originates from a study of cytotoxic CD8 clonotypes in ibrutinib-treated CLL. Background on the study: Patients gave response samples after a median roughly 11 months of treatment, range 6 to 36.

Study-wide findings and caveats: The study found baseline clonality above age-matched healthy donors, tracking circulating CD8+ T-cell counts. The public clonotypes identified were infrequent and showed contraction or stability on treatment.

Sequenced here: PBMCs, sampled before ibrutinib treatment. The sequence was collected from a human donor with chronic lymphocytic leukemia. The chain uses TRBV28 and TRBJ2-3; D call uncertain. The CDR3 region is CASSLPPWERSADTQYF. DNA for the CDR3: TGTGCCAGCAGTTTACCCCCGTGGGAACGGTCGGCAGATACGCAGTATTTT. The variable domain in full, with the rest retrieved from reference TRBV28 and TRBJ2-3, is DVKVTQSSRYLVKRTGEKVFLECVQDMDHENMFWYRQDPGLGLRLIYFSYDVKMKEKGDIPEGYSVSREKKERFSLILESASTNQTSMYLCASSLPPWERSADTQYFGPGTRLTVL.